These 30 T cell receptor beta chains share one sample of origin, sequenced in a study of CD8+ T cells in alopecia areata (dated by TCRdb to about 2018). This sample's treatment or condition label indicates: oral pan-JAK inhibitor, 5-10 mg twice daily. Receptor amplification or capture employed the immunoSEQ multiplex PCR assay. RNA was extracted from all samples and reverse transcribed into cDNA, which served as template for TCR sequencing. TCRdb re-hosts the immuneACCESS table, in-frame sequences only. Its copies lack some clones; in the studies checked, an unresolved V gene accounts for under half of them, and the cause for the rest is not known. Within this sample are 150,000 to 200,000 clones, with 50% to 75% of them counted one time only. Of the sample, 16% is held by the ten largest clones. The sequencing here drew on CD4+ T cells sorted from blood, taken at approximately week 56, from a patient treated with tofacitinib. These receptor sequences come from a human donor with alopecia areata.

DNA of the CDR3: TGTGCCTGGAGTGTACGGGCAGTGAAGAATGAAAAACTGTTTTTT. Protein product: CAWSVRAVKNEKLFF. This chain uses TRBV30 with TRBJ1-4; D is undetermined. The CDR3 has 15 residues. The V gene lost 0 bases and the J gene lost 5 bases, with 13 bases spanning the gap. Germline V gene lookup returns CDR1 GTSNPN and CDR2 SVGIG (reference sequence).

The chain recombines TRBV9 with TRBJ1-2; 9 bases align to TRBD1. Trimming at V came to 3 bases and at J to 5 bases, leaving 8 bases not matched to a gene. The CDR3 is 15 amino acids. Germline V gene lookup returns CDR1 SGDLS and CDR2 YYNGEE. The CDR3 loop reads CASSAGQGSGYGYTF. In nucleotides, the CDR3 is TGTGCCAGCAGCGCGGGACAGGGAAGTGGGTATGGCTACACCTTC.

This clone was recorded once. The chain uses TRBV6-5 and TRBJ2-7; the D is unclear. The CDR3 has 15 amino acids. Germline CDR1 MNHEY, CDR2 SVGAGI. Trimming removed 2 bases at V and 2 bases at J, with 13 bases between. The CDR3 spells CASSYDSGPTYEQYF. The CDR3 bases are TGTGCCAGCAGTTACGACTCCGGGCCGACCTACGAGCAGTACTTC.

This chain joins TRBV29-1 and TRBJ2-3; a weak D match, TRBD2 (5 bases). There are 10 residues in the CDR3. Deletions cut 7 bases from V and 3 bases from J, with 5 bases between. Germline V gene sequence: CDR1 SQVTM, CDR2 ANQGSEA. This CDR3 is CSAGTDTQYF. The CDR3 nucleotides read TGCAGCGCGGGGACAGATACGCAGTATTTT.

The V gene is TRBV6-5, the J gene TRBJ1-2; D possibly corresponds to TRBD1 (6 bases). Trimming stripped 6 bases from V and 9 bases from J, with 17 bases between. Germline V lookup: CDR1 MNHEY, CDR2 SVGAGI. The CDR3 runs to 13 residues. The CDR3 DNA reads as TGTGCCAGCAGACGCGGGACACCTCCCAGCTACACCTTC. Translation gives CASRRGTPPSYTF.

This chain connects TRBV29-1 to TRBJ2-2, with TRBD2 matching over 9 bases. Germline CDR1 and CDR2: SQVTM and ANQGSEA. This CDR3 spans 13 amino acids. The V and J ends lost 6 bases and 6 bases, in that order; junction bases with no gene match: 5. CDR3 in amino acids: CSVPGGGAGELFF. The CDR3 coding sequence is TGCAGCGTCCCCGGCGGGGGGGCCGGGGAGCTGTTTTTT.

J is TRBJ1-6 and V is TRBV9; a weak D match, TRBD1 (5 bases). Trimming pared 3 bases from V and 10 bases from J, leaving 11 bases between. This CDR3 region has 13 residues. The V gene's germline CDR1 is SGDLS and CDR2 YYNGEE. CDR3: CASSGGDLSPLHF. The CDR3 DNA is TGTGCCAGCAGCGGGGGGGATCTATCACCCCTCCACTTT.

The chain joins TRBV4-1 to TRBJ2-5; 9 bases are a match to TRBD1. The V segment lost 1 base and the J segment 5 bases; nucleotides outside the gene matches: 5. The CDR3 has 15 residues. Germline V gene data show CDR1 as MGHRA and CDR2 as YSYEKL. The CDR3 here is CASSQGGTGRETQYF. CDR3 DNA: TGCGCCAGCAGCCAAGGGGGGACAGGGAGGGAGACCCAGTACTTC.

This chain joins TRBV2 and TRBJ2-5, with D perhaps TRBD2 (6 bases). Between the trimmed V and J ends, which lost 6 bases and 0 bases, there was a span of 14 bases. The CDR3 is made up of 15 amino acids. Germline lookup yields CDR1 SNHLY and CDR2 FYNNEI. The CDR3 bases are TGTGCCAGCAGGACCGGGACTCTGCACCAAGAGACCCAGTACTTC. As protein: CASRTGTLHQETQYF.

This clone was seen once. The gene calls are TRBV7-9 and TRBJ1-1, with 9 positions matching TRBD1. Trimming removed 5 bases from V and 6 bases from J; junction bases left unmatched: 4. The CDR3 spans 13 residues. Per germline, CDR1 SEHNR and CDR2 FQNEAQ (reference sequence). CDR3 protein: CASSRTGEAEAFF. The CDR3 DNA reads as TGTGCCAGCAGCCGGACAGGGGAGGCTGAAGCTTTCTTT.

The sample holds a few counts of this clone. This CDR3 reads CASSRVHEQFF. The DNA for the CDR3 is TGTGCCAGCAGCAGGGTCCATGAGCAGTTCTTC. The chain carries TRBV7-9 and TRBJ2-1; no firm D call. CDR3 size: 11 residues. Trimming took off 5 bases at V and 8 bases at J, with 7 bases between the two ends. Germline assignment: CDR1 SEHNR and CDR2 FQNEAQ (reference sequence).

The chain links TRBV5-5 to TRBJ1-1, with D unresolved. The V end lost 4 bases, the J end lost 3 bases, and 10 bases lay between the germline ends. The CDR3 runs 13 residues. Germline CDR1 SGHKS, CDR2 YYEKEE (reference sequence). CDR3 in amino acids: CASSPTTDTEAFF. The CDR3 bases are TGTGCCAGCAGCCCTACAACGGACACTGAAGCTTTCTTT. The full variable domain, in which reference TRBV5-5 and TRBJ1-1 provide the parts outside the CDR3, is DAGVTQSPTHLIKTRGQQVTLRCSPISGHKSVSWYQQVLGQGPQFIFQYYEKEERGRGNFPDRFSARQFPNYSSELNVNALLLGDSALYLCASSPTTDTEAFFGQGTRLTVV.

The chain combines TRBV5-1 with TRBJ2-7; D tentatively reads TRBD1 or TRBD2 (5 bases each). The CDR3 contains 11 residues. Per germline, CDR1 SGHRS and CDR2 YFSETQ. V was trimmed by 5 bases and J by 9 bases, leaving 12 bases between them. The CDR3 DNA is TGCGCCAGCAGTCTTGAGGGGAGGCAGTACTTC. Translating it yields CASSLEGRQYF.

This chain connects TRBV12-2 to TRBJ2-3; TRBD2 is the table's D call, not checked against the DNA. TRBV12-2 constitutes a pseudogene. The CDR3 sequence is 15 residues long. The CDR3 loop is CASRLASGGASTQYF. CDR3 sequence (DNA): TGTGCAAGTCGCTTAGCAAGCGGGGGGGCCTCTACGCAGTATTTT.

In nucleotides, the CDR3 is TGTGCCAGCAGCCTAGCGGTTGAGCAGTTCTTC. It yields the protein CASSLAVEQFF. The rearrangement joins TRBV11-2 to TRBJ2-1, with 7 bases aligning to TRBD2. The junction had 1 base not matched to a gene; V was cut back by 5 bases and J by 9 bases. CDR3 length: 11 amino acids. Germline loops: CDR1 SGHAT, CDR2 FQNNGV.

This clone has just a few counts. The chain has TRBV7-3 and TRBJ2-1, with 11 bases fitting TRBD2. CDR3 size: 15 residues. Trimming at V came to 4 bases and at J to 6 bases, leaving 5 bases not matched to a gene. Per the germline V gene, CDR1 is SGHTA and CDR2 is FQGTGA. CDR3 in DNA: TGTGCCAGCAGCTCTCTAGCGGGGGGATTCAATGAGCAGTTCTTC. This encodes CASSSLAGGFNEQFF.

The chain uses TRBV15 and TRBJ1-4; D remains ambiguous. Trimming removed 4 bases from V and 10 bases from J, with 10 bases in between. The CDR3 has 12 amino acids. The V gene's germline CDR1 is LNHNV and CDR2 YYDKDF (reference sequence). The CDR3 sequence: CATSTDAAKLFF. The CDR3 bases are TGTGCCACCAGCACCGACGCGGCAAAACTGTTTTTT.

The DNA of the CDR3 is TGTGCCAGCAGCCAAGGTGGGACAGGGGCTAGCACAGATACGCAGTATTTT. Translation gives CASSQGGTGASTDTQYF. The chain employs TRBV4-2 and TRBJ2-3; 10 bases match TRBD1. The CDR3 runs to 17 residues. V dropped 1 base and J dropped 0; count of bases not matched to a gene: 4. In germline, CDR1 is LGHNA, CDR2 YNFKEQ.

The chain uses TRBV30 and TRBJ2-7, with D tentatively TRBD2 (6 bases). Between the trimmed V and J ends, which lost 4 bases and 6 bases, there was a span of 19 bases. Germline V gene sequence: CDR1 GTSNPN, CDR2 SVGIG (reference sequence). The CDR3 extends over 14 amino acids. As DNA, the CDR3 is TGTGCCTGGATCCGGAGGGGCCTTATGGGCGAGCAGTACTTC. Translating it yields CAWIRRGLMGEQYF.

The table lists this clone with a few counts. V and J are TRBV5-1 and TRBJ1-1, with 9 bases fitting TRBD1. Trimming removed 3 bases from V and 1 base from J; junction bases left unmatched: 7. The CDR3 has 16 residues. Germline CDR1 reads SGHRS; CDR2 reads YFSETQ. CDR3 in DNA: TGCGCCAGCAGCTCCTCTCCGACAGGGGGGAACACTGAAGCTTTCTTT. It specifies CASSSSPTGGNTEAFF.

The chain has TRBV4-1 and TRBJ2-3; D perhaps matches TRBD1 (6 bases). From germline, CDR1 is MGHRA and CDR2 YSYEKL. V lost 1 base and J lost 3, with 8 bases in between. This CDR3 has 14 residues. The CDR3 here is CASSQVTGTDTQYF. In nucleotides, the CDR3 is TGCGCCAGCAGCCAAGTCACAGGGACAGATACGCAGTATTTT.

This clone was counted a single time. The junction shows a germline mismatch at one end, possibly a read error. Other nucleotide sequences from this sample produce the same CDR3. The gene calls are TRBV2 and TRBJ1-2; D remains ambiguous. This CDR3 is built from 11 residues. Germline CDR1 reads SNHLY; CDR2 reads FYNNEI. This chain's CDR3 is CASSEGYGYTF. The CDR3 DNA reads as TGTGCCAGCAGCGAAGGCTATGGCTACACCTTC. Variable domain in full (rest from reference TRBV2 and TRBJ1-2): EPEVTQTPSHQVTQMGQEVILRCVPISNHLYFYWYRQILGQKVEFLVSFYNNEISEKSEIFDDQFSVERPDGSNFTLKIRSTKLEDSAMYFCASSEGYGYTFGSGTRLTVV.

J is TRBJ2-5 and V is TRBV5-6; D is undetermined. CDR1 SGHDT and CDR2 YYEEEE come from the germline V gene. The CDR3 is 15 amino acids. V was pared by 4 bases and J by 1 base, with 14 bases between. CDR3 DNA sequence: TGTGCCAGCAGCCAACGGCTCCCAATCCAAGAGACCCAGTACTTC. It codes for CASSQRLPIQETQYF. The variable domain in full, completed from reference TRBV5-6 and TRBJ2-5, reads DAGVTQSPTHLIKTRGQQVTLRCSPKSGHDTVSWYQQALGQGPQFIFQYYEEEERQRGNFPDRFSGHQFPNYSSELNVNALLLGDSALYLCASSQRLPIQETQYFGPGTRLLVL.

The chain is built from TRBV30 and TRBJ1-1, with 8 bases aligning to TRBD1. The CDR3 is 13 residues long. The V gene's germline CDR1 is GTSNPN and CDR2 SVGIG (reference sequence). With V trimmed by 5 bases and J by 1 base, 3 bases remained unmatched. The CDR3 DNA reads TGTGCCTGGGACAGGGGACGGAACACTGAAGCTTTCTTT. It yields the protein CAWDRGRNTEAFF.

The chain recombines TRBV6-6 with TRBJ2-7; TRBD1 matches 9 bases. The CDR3 covers 15 residues. V lost 0 bases and J lost 1; bases outside the gene matches: 1. Looked up from germline, CDR1 is MNHNY and CDR2 is SVGAGI (reference sequence). CDR3 nucleotides: TGTGCCAGCAGTTACTCCGGGACAGGGTCCTACGAGCAGTACTTC. Its protein product is CASSYSGTGSYEQYF.

The J gene is TRBJ2-7, the V gene TRBV18, with 9 bases that match TRBD1. Germline loops: CDR1 KGHSH, CDR2 LQKENI. J was trimmed by 6 bases and V by 0 bases; bases with no gene match: 3. This CDR3 spans 14 amino acids. The CDR3 loop is CASSPPGQGSEQYF. The CDR3 DNA reads TGTGCCAGCTCACCACCGGGACAGGGCTCCGAGCAGTACTTC.

The chain combines TRBV18 with TRBJ2-7, with TRBD1 matching 8 bases. The CDR3 consists of 14 residues. Germline trimming cut 4 bases from V and 5 bases from J; bases unmatched to any gene: 7. The germline V gene encodes CDR1 KGHSH and CDR2 LQKENI. The CDR3 sequence is CASSLGAGGNEQYF. CDR3 nucleotide sequence: TGTGCCAGCTCACTCGGGGCAGGGGGCAACGAGCAGTACTTC.

The genes are TRBV29-1 and TRBJ1-2, with TRBD1 matching over 7 bases. J lost 6 bases, V lost 7 bases, and 5 bases had no gene match. The CDR3 runs to 11 residues. Germline loops: CDR1 SQVTM, CDR2 ANQGSEA. The CDR3 spells CSAPGQHGYTF. In nucleotides, the CDR3 is TGCAGCGCCCCGGGACAGCATGGCTACACCTTC.

The chain is built from TRBV5-6 and TRBJ2-3; no clear D. CDR1 is SGHDT, CDR2 YYEEEE, per germline. The CDR3 contains 15 residues. V was trimmed by 0 bases and J by 2 bases, leaving 10 bases between them. The CDR3 here is CASSLDSFHTDTQYF. The CDR3 DNA reads TGTGCCAGCAGCTTGGACAGCTTTCACACAGATACGCAGTATTTT.

Only a few counts were recorded for this clone. The chain has TRBV4-1 and TRBJ1-6, with 11 bases fitting TRBD1. Germline V lookup: CDR1 MGHRA, CDR2 YSYEKL. J gave up 7 bases and V 0 bases, and 8 bases lay outside the gene matches. The CDR3 covers 18 residues. The CDR3 loop reads CASSQERTGGFYNSPLHF. CDR3 sequence (DNA): TGCGCCAGCAGCCAAGAACGGACAGGGGGCTTTTACAATTCACCCCTCCACTTT.